The clone carrying this T cell receptor (beta chain) was recorded many times. Its antigen is as yet unknown. This entry comes from a study of CD8 T cells in ankylosing spondylitis. Findings of the study overall: Researchers reportedly found disease-linked clones significantly enriched in matched ankylosing spondylitis synovial fluid. Peripheral blood samples showed relatively rare disease-linked clones, and these clones were CD8+. Some motif variants had been reported before (in reactive arthritis synovial fluid and blood). Ankylosing spondylitis blood appeared to be characterized by a TCR beta motif of about eight highly homologous variants.

Quantitative barcoded 5'-RACE was used to prepare TCR beta libraries. TCRdb processed the 5' RACE reads anew with MiXCR; each CDR3 protein has one entry. The sample carries fewer than 550,000 distinct CDR3 sequences, 5.3% recorded once. CDR3 length: 17 residues. Trimming pared 0 bases from V and 0 bases from J, leaving 15 bases between. The V gene's germline CDR1 is SGHVS and CDR2 FQNEAQ. This sequence originates from a male donor with ankylosing spondylitis. Sequenced input: blood, either unsorted or a sorted T cell fraction (not recorded which). The rearrangement uses TRBV7-8 and TRBJ2-7; D unclear. This chain's CDR3 is CASSLALIGASSYEQYF. The CDR3 DNA follows: TGTGCCAGCAGCTTAGCGCTAATTGGCGCAAGCTCCTACGAGCAGTACTTC.